This T cell receptor (beta chain) was recorded in a study of blood T cell repertoires in COVID-19. Produced via immunoSEQ multiplex PCR; TCRdb's table is partial and in-frame only. The sample includes 230,000 or so clones, roughly 90% of them seen just once. CDR3 size: 17 residues. Germline values: CDR1 LNHDA, CDR2 SQIVND (reference sequence). V lost 4 bases to trimming and J lost 1 base, with 17 bases between them. J is TRBJ1-5 and V is TRBV19; D gene unclear. Material for sequencing was PBMCs or T cells enriched from blood (not recorded which). The sequence derives from a woman aged 30 to 39 who had recovered from COVID-19. For the CDR3, the DNA is TGTGCCAGTAGTAATGGGCCCTTTAGGTCAAGCAATCAGCCCCAGCATTTT. Protein sequence: CASSNGPFRSSNQPQHF.